The present T cell receptor (beta chain) was sequenced within a study of T cell responses to AZD1222 COVID-19 vaccine listed by TCRdb under 2021. As for the study more broadly: AZD1222 recipients given second doses at about 4 weeks or at about 12 weeks were pooled, since spike-specific TCR depth and breadth were not found to differ between the two schedules. TCR sequencing covered roughly 230 trial participants: 200 to 220 given two doses of AZD1222 and some 25 given two doses of MenACWY control vaccine. Enrollment into the trials was organized by age into subgroups of 18-55, 56-69 and 70-plus years, and those subgroups contained 148, 28 and 57 TCR-sequenced participants, respectively.

The time point label for this specimen denotes: baseline before first vaccination. Samples from vaccinated people were obtained from the UK trials COV001 and COV002, which included a single-blind randomized controlled phase 2/3 trial of AZD1222 (ChAdOx1 nCoV-19) in healthy adults. For TCRbeta chain sequencing, PBMC samples from trial participants were taken at day 0 and at day 28 after the second dose. The investigation overall reported the following: Reportedly, almost half of the unique spike-specific TCRs recognized epitopes lying outside the regions that are mutated in the B.1.351 and B.1.1.7 variants. Only five or six AZD1222 recipients were SARS-CoV-2 seropositive at baseline, limiting conclusions about previously exposed vaccinees. CD4 TCRs associated with the vaccine covered the entire spike protein, and the dominant responses were in regions 160-218 and 743-854. Participants were mostly white British, with more females than males. The authors suggested clonal diversity may have been underestimated. Because no day 14 peak-response samples were available, repertoires were characterized only after the peak T cell response. In the small 56-69-year group, the increase in depth fell short of significance, most likely because of low power. A significant rise in spike-specific TCR breadth and depth was observed after two AZD1222 doses relative to day 0 and relative to MenACWY recipients.

The CDR3 regions of human TCRbeta chains were analyzed by immunosequencing. As for how the authors treated the data: TCRs in the repertoires were compared against a reference library of SARS-CoV-2-specific TCRs that had been generated with the MIRA antigen-specificity platform. Breadth was defined as the fraction of unique TCRs that were SARS-CoV-2-associated. Depth was defined as the fraction of total T cells that were SARS-CoV-2-associated. Using the MIRA data, each spike-specific TCR was assigned both to the spike region to which the TCR was reactive and to a CD4 or CD8 class. Log10-transformed breadth and depth values were compared by one-way ANOVA with Sidak's multiple comparisons tests. The table was pulled from immuneACCESS by TCRdb, which kept in-frame rearrangements only. Such tables lose some clones; where checked, under half of the loss comes from unresolved V genes, and the rest has no known cause. V and J calls and clone size are those listed in that table; D and trimming were worked out from the DNA. This sample has approximately 120,000 clones in its table, and around 93% of those were observed once. The biggest ten clones account for roughly 6.9% of the sample.

About this clone: The antigen this receptor binds is unknown. Base qualities were left out, and no much larger clone turns up one base away.

CDR1 and CDR2 are read off the germline V gene (reference sequence) as LNHDA and SQIVND. Including cysteine and phenylalanine, the CDR3 has 15 amino acids. CDR3 DNA only is kept here, 45 bases in frame from base 1. The V end loses 5 bases and the J end loses 0 bases, and a stretch of 13 bases separates them. Here the sequenced sample was peripheral blood, taken on day 0 of AZD1222 vaccination. The sequence was collected from an adult in good health. The chain was built from TRBV19 and TRBJ1-1, with the D gene too uncertain to name. The bases read TGTGCCAGTAGTCCCGCTAGGAGGGTGAACACTGAAGCTTTCTTT. Its translation is CASSPARRVNTEAFF.